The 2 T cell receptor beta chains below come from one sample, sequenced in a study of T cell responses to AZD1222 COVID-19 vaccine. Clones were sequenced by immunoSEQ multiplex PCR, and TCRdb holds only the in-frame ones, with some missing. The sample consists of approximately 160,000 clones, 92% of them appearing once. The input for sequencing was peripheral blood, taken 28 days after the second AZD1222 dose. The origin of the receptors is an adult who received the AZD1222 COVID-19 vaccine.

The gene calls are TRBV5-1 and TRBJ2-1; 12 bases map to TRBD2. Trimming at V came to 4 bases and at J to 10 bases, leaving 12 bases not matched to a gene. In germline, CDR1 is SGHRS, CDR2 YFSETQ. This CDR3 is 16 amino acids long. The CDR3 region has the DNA TGCGCCAGCAGCCCCAGGACTAGCGGGGACTTCAAGGAGCAGTTCTTC. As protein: CASSPRTSGDFKEQFF.

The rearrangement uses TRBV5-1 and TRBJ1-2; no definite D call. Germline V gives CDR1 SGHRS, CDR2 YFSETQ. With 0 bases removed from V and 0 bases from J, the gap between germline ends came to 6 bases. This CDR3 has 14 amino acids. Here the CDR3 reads CASSLGGANYGYTF. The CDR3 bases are TGCGCCAGCAGCTTGGGGGGAGCTAACTATGGCTACACCTTC.